These 2 T cell receptor beta chains were sequenced from one sample in a study of blood T cell repertoires in COVID-19. Sequencing used immunoSEQ multiplex PCR; TCRdb keeps in-frame clones, though not all of them. The sample lists approximately 200,000 clones; 80% were seen once. The material sequenced was peripheral blood. These TCRs come from a human donor in a cohort sampled during active COVID-19.

CDR3 nucleotides: TGTGCCAGCAGCCGACCGGGGACAGGGGATGGAAGAAACACCATATATTTT. Amino acids: CASSRPGTGDGRNTIYF. The chain has TRBV7-6 and TRBJ1-3, with TRBD1 matching 10 bases. V shed 5 bases and J 5 bases; nucleotides not matched to a gene: 12. Looked up from germline, CDR1 is SGHVS and CDR2 is FNYEAQ. This CDR3 contains 17 residues.

The V and J genes are TRBV9 and TRBJ2-1, with D possibly matching TRBD1 (7 bases). Per the germline V gene, CDR1 is SGDLS and CDR2 is YYNGEE. This CDR3 comprises 15 residues. V lost 5 bases and J lost 4, with 16 bases in between. CDR3 amino acids: CASRGEGAGYNEQFF. The DNA of the CDR3 is TGTGCCAGCAGGGGTGAGGGGGCGGGATACAATGAGCAGTTCTTC.